The clone carrying this T cell receptor (beta chain) came up once. Original processing methods: Estimated nucleated cell counts came from reference gene primer amplification. The data were produced by immunoSEQ multiplex PCR, yet TCRdb's version contains in-frame clones alone and is incomplete. V and J calls and clone size are those listed in that table; D and trimming were worked out from the DNA. The data show 200,000 to 250,000 clones, 84% seen once. The data were taken from a study of blood T cell repertoires in COVID-19. Across the study: T cells, B-cell-depleted T cells, or PBMCs supplied cDNA or gDNA.

This CDR3 region has 14 residues. Trimming cost V 7 bases and J 8 bases; bases outside gene matches: 10. Germline loops: CDR1 SGHNT, CDR2 YYREEE (reference sequence). The receptor's source is a woman in her fifties or sixties with acute or convalescent COVID-19. Sequencing input: peripheral blood. This sequence joins TRBV5-4 and TRBJ2-1; 9 bases agree with TRBD1. DNA for the CDR3: TGTGCCAGCGGACCCGGGACAGGGAGGGATGAGCAGTTCTTC. Encoded protein: CASGPGTGRDEQFF. The full variable domain, completed using reference TRBV5-4 and TRBJ2-1, is ETGVTQSPTHLIKTRGQQVTLRCSSQSGHNTVSWYQQALGQGPQFIFQYYREEENGRGNFPPRFSGLQFPNYSSELNVNALELDDSALYLCASGPGTGRDEQFFGPGTRLTVL.